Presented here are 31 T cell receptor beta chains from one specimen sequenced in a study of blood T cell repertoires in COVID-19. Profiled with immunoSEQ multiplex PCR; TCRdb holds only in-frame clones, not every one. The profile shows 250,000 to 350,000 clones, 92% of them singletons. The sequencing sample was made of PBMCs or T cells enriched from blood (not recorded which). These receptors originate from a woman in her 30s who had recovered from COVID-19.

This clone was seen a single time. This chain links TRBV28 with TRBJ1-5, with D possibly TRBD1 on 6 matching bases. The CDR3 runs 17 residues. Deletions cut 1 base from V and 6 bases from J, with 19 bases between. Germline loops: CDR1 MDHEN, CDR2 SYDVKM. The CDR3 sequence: CASSLFRMGARGQPQHF. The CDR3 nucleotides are TGTGCCAGCAGTTTATTCCGTATGGGGGCGCGAGGTCAGCCCCAGCATTTT.

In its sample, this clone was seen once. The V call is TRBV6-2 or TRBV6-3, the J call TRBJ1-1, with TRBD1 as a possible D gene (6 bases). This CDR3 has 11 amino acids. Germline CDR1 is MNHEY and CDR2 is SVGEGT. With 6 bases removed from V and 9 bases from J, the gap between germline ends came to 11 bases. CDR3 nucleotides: TGTGCCAGCAGCCAGGGGCCGAAAGCTTTCTTT. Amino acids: CASSQGPKAFF.

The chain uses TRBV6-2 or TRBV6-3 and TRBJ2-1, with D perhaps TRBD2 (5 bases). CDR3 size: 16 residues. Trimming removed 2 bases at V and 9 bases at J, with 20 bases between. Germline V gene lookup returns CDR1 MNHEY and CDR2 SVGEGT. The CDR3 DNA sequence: TGTGCCAGCAGTTACCGGCCTAGCCAACTCTGGGGTGAGCAGTTCTTC. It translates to CASSYRPSQLWGEQFF.

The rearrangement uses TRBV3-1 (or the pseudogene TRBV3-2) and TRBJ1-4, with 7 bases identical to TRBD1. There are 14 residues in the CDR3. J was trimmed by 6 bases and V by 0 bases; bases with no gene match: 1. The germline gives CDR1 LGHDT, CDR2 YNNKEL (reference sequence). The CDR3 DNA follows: TGTGCCAGCAGCCAAGAGGGGACAGATGAAAAACTGTTTTTT. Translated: CASSQEGTDEKLFF.

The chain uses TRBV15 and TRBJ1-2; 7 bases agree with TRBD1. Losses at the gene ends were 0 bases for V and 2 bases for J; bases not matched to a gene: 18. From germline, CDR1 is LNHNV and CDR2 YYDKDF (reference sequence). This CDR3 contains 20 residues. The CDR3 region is CATSRDLFTLGTEFNYGYTF. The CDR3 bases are TGTGCCACCAGCAGAGATTTATTCACGCTGGGGACAGAGTTCAACTATGGCTACACCTTC.

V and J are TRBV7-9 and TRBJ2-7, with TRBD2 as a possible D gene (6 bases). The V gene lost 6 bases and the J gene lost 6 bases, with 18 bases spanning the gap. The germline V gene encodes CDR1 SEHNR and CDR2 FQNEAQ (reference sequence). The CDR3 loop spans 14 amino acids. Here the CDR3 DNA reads TGTGCCAGCAGTACTCTCCTGAGGGGAGGCGAGCAGTACTTC. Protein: CASSTLLRGGEQYF.

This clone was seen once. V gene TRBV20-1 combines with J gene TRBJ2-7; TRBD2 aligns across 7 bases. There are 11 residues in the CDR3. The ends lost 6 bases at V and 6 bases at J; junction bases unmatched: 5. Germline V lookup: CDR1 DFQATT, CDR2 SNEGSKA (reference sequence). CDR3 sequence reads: CSAGPGGEQYF. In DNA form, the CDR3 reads TGCAGTGCGGGACCGGGGGGCGAGCAGTACTTC.

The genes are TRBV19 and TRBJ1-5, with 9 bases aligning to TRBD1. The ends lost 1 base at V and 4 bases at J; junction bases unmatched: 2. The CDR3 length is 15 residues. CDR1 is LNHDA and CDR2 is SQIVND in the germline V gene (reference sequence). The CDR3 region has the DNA TGTGCCAGTAGTATAGGGGGACAGGGAAATCAGCCCCAGCATTTT. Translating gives CASSIGGQGNQPQHF.

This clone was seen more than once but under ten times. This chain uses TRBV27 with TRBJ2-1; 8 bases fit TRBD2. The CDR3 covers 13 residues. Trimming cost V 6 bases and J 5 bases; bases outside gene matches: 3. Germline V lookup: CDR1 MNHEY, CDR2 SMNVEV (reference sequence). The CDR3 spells CASRGLVNNEQFF. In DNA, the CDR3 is TGTGCCAGCAGGGGACTAGTTAACAATGAGCAGTTCTTC.

Here the CDR3 reads CASSQGLLVSGGELFF. The CDR3 nucleotides are TGCGCCAGCAGCCAGGGGTTACTAGTTAGCGGCGGGGAGCTGTTTTTT. J is TRBJ2-2 and V is TRBV4-3; perhaps TRBD2 as D (6 bases). CDR3 size: 16 residues. Trimming removed 3 bases from V and 7 bases from J, with 18 bases in between. Germline-derived CDR1 and CDR2 are LGHNA and YSLEER.

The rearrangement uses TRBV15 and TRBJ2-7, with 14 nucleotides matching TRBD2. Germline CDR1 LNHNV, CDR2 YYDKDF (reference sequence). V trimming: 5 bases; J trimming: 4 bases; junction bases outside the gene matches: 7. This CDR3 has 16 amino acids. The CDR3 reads CATSASGTSGSYEQYF. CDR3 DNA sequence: TGTGCCACCAGCGCAAGCGGGACTAGCGGGAGTTACGAGCAGTACTTC.

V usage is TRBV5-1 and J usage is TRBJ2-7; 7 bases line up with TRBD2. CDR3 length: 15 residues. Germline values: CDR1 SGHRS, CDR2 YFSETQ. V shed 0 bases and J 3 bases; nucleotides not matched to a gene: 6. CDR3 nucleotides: TGCGCCAGCAGCTTGGGTGGGACTACCAACTACGAGCAGTACTTC. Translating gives CASSLGGTTNYEQYF.

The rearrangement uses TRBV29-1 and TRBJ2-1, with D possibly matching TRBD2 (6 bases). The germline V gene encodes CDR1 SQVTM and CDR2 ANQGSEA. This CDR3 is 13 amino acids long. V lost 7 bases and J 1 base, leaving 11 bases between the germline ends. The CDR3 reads CSARAGSYNEQFF. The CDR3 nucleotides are TGCAGCGCGAGGGCGGGATCCTACAATGAGCAGTTCTTC.

The CDR3 reads CASSSIGGGTDTQYF. Here the CDR3 DNA reads TGTGCCAGCAGCAGTATCGGGGGGGGCACAGATACGCAGTATTTT. This chain connects TRBV13 to TRBJ2-3, with 8 bases identical to TRBD2. In germline, CDR1 is PRHDT, CDR2 FYEKMQ (reference sequence). Losses at the gene ends were 5 bases for V and 1 base for J; bases not matched to a gene: 5. The CDR3 loop spans 15 amino acids.

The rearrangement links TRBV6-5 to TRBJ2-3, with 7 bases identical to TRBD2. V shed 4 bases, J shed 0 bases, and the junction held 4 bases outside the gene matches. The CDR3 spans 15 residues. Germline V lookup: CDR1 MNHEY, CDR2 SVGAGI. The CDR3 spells CASSWAGDSTDTQYF. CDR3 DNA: TGTGCCAGCAGTTGGGCGGGAGACAGCACAGATACGCAGTATTTT.

Here the CDR3 DNA reads TGTGCCAGCAGCTTAGGGGGCGTCGGAGAGCAGTACTTC. Encoded protein: CASSLGGVGEQYF. The V gene is TRBV7-2, the J gene TRBJ2-7; D is possibly TRBD1 (5 bases). Per the germline V gene, CDR1 is SGHTA and CDR2 is FQGNSA. Trimming stripped 1 base from V and 7 bases from J, with 11 bases between. This CDR3 spans 13 amino acids.

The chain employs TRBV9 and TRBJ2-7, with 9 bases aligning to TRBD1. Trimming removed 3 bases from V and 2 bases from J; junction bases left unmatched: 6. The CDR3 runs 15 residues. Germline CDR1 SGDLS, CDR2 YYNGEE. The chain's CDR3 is CASSAGQGRTYEQYF. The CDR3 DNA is TGTGCCAGCAGCGCCGGACAGGGGAGAACCTACGAGCAGTACTTC.

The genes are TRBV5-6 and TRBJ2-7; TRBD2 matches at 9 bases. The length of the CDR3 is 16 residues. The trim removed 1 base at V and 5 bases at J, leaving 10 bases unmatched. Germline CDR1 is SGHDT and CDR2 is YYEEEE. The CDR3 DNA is TGTGCCAGCAGCTTGCTGTGGCGGGAGGGCATCAACGAGCAGTACTTC. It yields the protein CASSLLWREGINEQYF. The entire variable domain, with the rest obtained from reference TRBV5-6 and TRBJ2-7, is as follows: DAGVTQSPTHLIKTRGQQVTLRCSPKSGHDTVSWYQQALGQGPQFIFQYYEEEERQRGNFPDRFSGHQFPNYSSELNVNALLLGDSALYLCASSLLWREGINEQYFGPGTRLTVT.

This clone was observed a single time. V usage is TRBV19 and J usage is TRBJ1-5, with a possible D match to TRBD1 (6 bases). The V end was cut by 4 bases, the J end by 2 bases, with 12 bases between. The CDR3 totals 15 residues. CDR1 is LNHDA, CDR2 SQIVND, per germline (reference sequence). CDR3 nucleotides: TGTGCCAGTAGTACAGGAGCAGGGGGCAATCAGCCCCAGCATTTT. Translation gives CASSTGAGGNQPQHF. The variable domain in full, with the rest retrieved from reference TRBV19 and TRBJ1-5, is DGGITQSPKYLFRKEGQNVTLSCEQNLNHDAMYWYRQDPGQGLRLIYYSQIVNDFQKGDIAEGYSVSREKKESFPLTVTSAQKNPTAFYLCASSTGAGGNQPQHFGDGTRLSIL.

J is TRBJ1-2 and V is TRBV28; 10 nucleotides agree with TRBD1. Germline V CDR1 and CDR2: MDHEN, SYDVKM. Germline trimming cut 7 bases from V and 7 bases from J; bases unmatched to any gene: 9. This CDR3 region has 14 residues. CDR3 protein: CASKYGTGVFGYTF. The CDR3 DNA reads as TGTGCCAGCAAATACGGGACAGGGGTTTTTGGCTACACCTTC.

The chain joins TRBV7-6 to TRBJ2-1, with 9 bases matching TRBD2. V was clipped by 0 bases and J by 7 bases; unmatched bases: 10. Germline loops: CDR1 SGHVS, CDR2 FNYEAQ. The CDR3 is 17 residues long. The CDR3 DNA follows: TGTGCCAGCAGCTTAGCGACGGCGGGACTAGCCACGAATGAGCAGTTCTTC. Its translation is CASSLATAGLATNEQFF. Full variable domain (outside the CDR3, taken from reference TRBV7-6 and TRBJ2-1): GAGVSQSPRYKVTKRGQDVALRCDPISGHVSLYWYRQALGQGPEFLTYFNYEAQQDKSGLPNDRFSAERPEGSISTLTIQRTEQRDSAMYRCASSLATAGLATNEQFFGPGTRLTVL.

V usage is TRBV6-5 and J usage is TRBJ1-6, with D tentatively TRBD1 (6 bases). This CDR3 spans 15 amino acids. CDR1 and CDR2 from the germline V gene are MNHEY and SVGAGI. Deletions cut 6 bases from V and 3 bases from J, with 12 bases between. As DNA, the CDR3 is TGTGCCAGCAGGCGAGGGGGTGACTATAATTCACCCCTCCACTTT. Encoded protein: CASRRGGDYNSPLHF.

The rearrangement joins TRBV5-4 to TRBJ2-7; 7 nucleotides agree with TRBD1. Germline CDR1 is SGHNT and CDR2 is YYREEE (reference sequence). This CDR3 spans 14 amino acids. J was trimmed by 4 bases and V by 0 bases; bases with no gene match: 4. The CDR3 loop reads CASSLGRGMYEQYF. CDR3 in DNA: TGTGCCAGCAGCTTGGGCAGGGGGATGTACGAGCAGTACTTC.

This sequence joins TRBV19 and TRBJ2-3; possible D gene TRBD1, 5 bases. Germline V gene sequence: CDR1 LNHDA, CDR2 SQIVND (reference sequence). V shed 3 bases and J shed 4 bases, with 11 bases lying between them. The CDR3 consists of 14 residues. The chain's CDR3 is CASSMTRVADTQYF. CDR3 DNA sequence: TGTGCCAGTAGTATGACCAGGGTGGCAGATACGCAGTATTTT.

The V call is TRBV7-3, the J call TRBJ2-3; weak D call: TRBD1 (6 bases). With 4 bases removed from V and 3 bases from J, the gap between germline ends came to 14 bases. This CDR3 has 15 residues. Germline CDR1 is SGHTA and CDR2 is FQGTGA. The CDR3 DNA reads TGTGCCAGCAGCTCCGCACCGCAGGGGACAGATACGCAGTATTTT. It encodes CASSSAPQGTDTQYF.

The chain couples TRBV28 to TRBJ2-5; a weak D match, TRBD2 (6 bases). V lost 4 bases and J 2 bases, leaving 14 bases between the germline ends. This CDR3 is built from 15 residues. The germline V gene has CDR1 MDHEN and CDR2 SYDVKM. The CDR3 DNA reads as TGTGCCAGCAGTTCCGGAGGAGGGAGACAAGAGACCCAGTACTTC. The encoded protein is CASSSGGGRQETQYF.

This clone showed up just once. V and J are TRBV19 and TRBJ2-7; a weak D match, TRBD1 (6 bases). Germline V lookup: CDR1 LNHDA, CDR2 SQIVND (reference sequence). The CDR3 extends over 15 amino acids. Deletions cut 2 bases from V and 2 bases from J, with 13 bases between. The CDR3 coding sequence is TGTGCCAGTAGTATACGGGCAGGGGACACCTACGAGCAGTACTTC. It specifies CASSIRAGDTYEQYF.

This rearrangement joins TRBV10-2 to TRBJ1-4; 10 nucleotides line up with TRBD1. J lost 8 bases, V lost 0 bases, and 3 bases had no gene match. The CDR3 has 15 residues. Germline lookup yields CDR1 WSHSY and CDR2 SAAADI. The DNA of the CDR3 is TGCGCCAGCAGTGAGTCTGGGACAGGGGTCGAAAAACTGTTTTTT. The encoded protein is CASSESGTGVEKLFF.

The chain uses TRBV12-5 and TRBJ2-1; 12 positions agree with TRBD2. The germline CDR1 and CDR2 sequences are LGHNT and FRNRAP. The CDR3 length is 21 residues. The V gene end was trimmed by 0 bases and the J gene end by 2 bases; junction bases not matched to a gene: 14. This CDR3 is CASGLVVWASGGGITYNEQFF. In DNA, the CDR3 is TGTGCTAGTGGTTTGGTAGTTTGGGCTAGCGGGGGGGGAATTACCTACAATGAGCAGTTCTTC.

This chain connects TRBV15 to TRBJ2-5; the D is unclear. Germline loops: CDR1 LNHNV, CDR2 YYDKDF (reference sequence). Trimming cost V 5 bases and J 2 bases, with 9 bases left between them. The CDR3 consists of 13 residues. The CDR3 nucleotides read TGTGCCACCAGCCACTACGTACAAGAGACCCAGTACTTC. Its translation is CATSHYVQETQYF.

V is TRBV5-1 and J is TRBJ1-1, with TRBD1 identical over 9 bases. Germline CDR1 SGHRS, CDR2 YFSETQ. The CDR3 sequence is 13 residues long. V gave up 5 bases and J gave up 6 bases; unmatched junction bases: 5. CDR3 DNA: TGCGCCAGCAGAGGGACAGGGAGACCTGAAGCTTTCTTT. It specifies CASRGTGRPEAFF.